The present TCR beta chain was sequenced within a study of T-cell memory formation after mild COVID-19 (dated by TCRdb to about 2021). In the study overall: TCR sequence clusters from the two donors were largely donor specific. In a couple of donors, T-cell clones that expanded and contracted after mild COVID-19 were tracked by sequencing TCRalpha and TCRbeta repertoires over time. Two young, previously healthy adult volunteers made up the cohort, one male and one female.

The germline V gene (reference sequence) supplies CDR1 LGHDT and CDR2 YNNKEL. V ends up 8 bases short and J 5 bases short, with an unmatched junction base count of 5. There are 13 amino acids in the CDR3, from cysteine to phenylalanine inclusive. Only the CDR3 region is kept as DNA, spanning 39 bases read in frame from base 1. For sequencing, an Illumina NovaSeq 6000 was employed. Using 5'RACE with constant-segment primers, TCRalpha and TCRbeta cDNA libraries were constructed, with sample barcodes and unique molecular identifiers added in the process. RNA was extracted from every sample with Trizol reagent. Libraries were amplified in two PCR steps, with a second sample barcode and Illumina TruSeq adapters added in the second step. Sequencing of the libraries was done on an Illumina NovaSeq, producing 2 x 150 bp paired-end reads. As for how the authors treated the data: Reads were demultiplexed and collapsed into UMI-guided consensus sequences with migec v1.2.7. Using mixcr v2.1.11, UMI consensuses were aligned to TRA and TRB V and J templates and then assembled into clonotypes. A clonotype was counted as expanded or contracted only when both edgeR and NoisET called the clonotype significant, with the noise models trained on biological replicates. edgeR calls used a false discovery rate-adjusted p below 0.01 and a log2 fold-change threshold of 1. As an exploratory analysis of dynamics, max-normalized trajectories of the 1000 most abundant clonotypes were examined by PCA with hierarchical clustering. The CD4 or CD8 phenotype of responding clones was assigned using the separately sequenced CD4+ and CD8+ repertoires. The raw public reads went through TCRdb reprocessing: fastp at Q25, MiXCR clone calling, in-frame beta chains kept. Each CDR3 protein gets just one entry, which takes the most common genes and DNA from the rows behind it. TCRdb's processing, not the authors', yielded these V and J calls. A total of roughly 320,000 distinct CDR3 sequences appear in this sample, around 27% of them only once. Of the sample, roughly 13% is held by the ten largest clones.

For this clonotype: Its antigen remains unidentified. No base quality values were provided; no much bigger clone lies one nucleotide off.

Ficoll-Paque density gradient centrifugation was used to isolate PBMCs. Paper-wide results and their limitations: Some responding clones were detected in pre-infection memory, suggesting pre-existing cross-reactive memory T cells joined the SARS-CoV-2 response. Whether the second-wave clones peaking on day 37 were SARS-CoV-2 specific was not confirmed. Clones that contracted from day 15 to 85 showed balanced CD4/CD8 phenotypes, whereas a second wave of clones that expanded from day 15 to 37 leaned towards CD4+. Contracting CD4+ clones appeared mostly in the CM and EM memory subsets, whereas CD8+ clones were enriched in EMRA. The study included only a couple of mild cases, and larger cohorts that include severe cases with pre-infection samples were judged to be necessary.

This receptor was obtained from an adult woman who had mild COVID-19 (a few samples of this study predate the infection). The sample titles of this study are shuffled in the database, so cell type and time point are left out; the donor was told from shared clones. Sequences were obtained from PBMCs or a T cell subset sorted from them (not recorded which). Recombination connected TRBV3-1 to TRBJ2-7, with 11 bases aligning to TRBD2. This receptor carries the CDR3 CASRSSGGNEQYF. The sequence in DNA is TGTGCCAGCCGGTCTAGCGGGGGGAACGAGCAGTACTTC.